Here is one T cell receptor (beta chain) with its context. Its antigen is not identified. This table comes from immunoSEQ multiplex PCR, and its TCRdb copy is limited to in-frame clones, with some not included. This repertoire shows about 5,500 clones, approximately 70% found once; its top ten account for roughly 15%. This entry is derived from a study of early stage breast cancer tumors. General study results and limits: Compared with adjacent normal breast tissue, tumors showed about 2.5-fold greater T cell density and higher clonality. Blood repertoires resembled normal breast more than tumor.

Trimming took off 1 base at V and 9 bases at J, with 11 bases between the two ends. The CDR3 consists of 13 residues. Per germline, CDR1 SGHRS and CDR2 YFSETQ. The adjacent normal breast tissue was taken roughly 1.7-4.5 cm from the tumor. The specimen was normal breast tissue next to the tumor. This clonotype originated in a person between 60 and 70 years old with breast cancer. This chain joins TRBV5-1 and TRBJ2-1; D ambiguous. In nucleotides, the CDR3 is TGCGCCAGCAGCTTGCCGGAGATGGGTGAGCAGTTCTTC. Protein: CASSLPEMGEQFF.